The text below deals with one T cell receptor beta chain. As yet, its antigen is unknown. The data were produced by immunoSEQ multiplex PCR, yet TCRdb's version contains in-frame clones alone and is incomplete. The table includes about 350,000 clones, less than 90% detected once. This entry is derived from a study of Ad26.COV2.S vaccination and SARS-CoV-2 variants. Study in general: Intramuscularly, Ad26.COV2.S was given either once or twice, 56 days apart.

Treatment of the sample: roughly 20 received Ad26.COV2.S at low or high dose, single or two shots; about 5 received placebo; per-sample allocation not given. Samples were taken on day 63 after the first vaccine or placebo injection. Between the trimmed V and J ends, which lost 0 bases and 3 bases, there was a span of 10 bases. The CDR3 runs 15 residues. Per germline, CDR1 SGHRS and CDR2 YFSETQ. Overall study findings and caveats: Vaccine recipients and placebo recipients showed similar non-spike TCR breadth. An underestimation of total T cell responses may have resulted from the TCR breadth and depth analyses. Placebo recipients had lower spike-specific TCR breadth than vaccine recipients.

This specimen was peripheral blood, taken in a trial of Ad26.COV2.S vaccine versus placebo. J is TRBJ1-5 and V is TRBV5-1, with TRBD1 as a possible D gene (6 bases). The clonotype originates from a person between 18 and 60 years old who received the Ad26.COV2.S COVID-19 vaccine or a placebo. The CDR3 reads CASSLGGTNNQPQHF. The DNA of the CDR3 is TGCGCCAGCAGCTTGGGGGGGACAAACAATCAGCCCCAGCATTTT.